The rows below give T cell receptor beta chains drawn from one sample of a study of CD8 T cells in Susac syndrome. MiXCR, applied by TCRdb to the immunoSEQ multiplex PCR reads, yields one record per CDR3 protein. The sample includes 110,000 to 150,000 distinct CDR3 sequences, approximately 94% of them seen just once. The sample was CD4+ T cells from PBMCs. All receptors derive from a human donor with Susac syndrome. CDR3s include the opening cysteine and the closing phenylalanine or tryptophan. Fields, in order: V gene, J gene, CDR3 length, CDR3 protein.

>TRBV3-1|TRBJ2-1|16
CASSQDGGLVINEQFF
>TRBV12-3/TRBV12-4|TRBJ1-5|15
CASSRWQNLNQPQHF
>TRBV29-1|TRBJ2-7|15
CSVGSRGRARGEQYF
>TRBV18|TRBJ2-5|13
CASSPLAQETQYF
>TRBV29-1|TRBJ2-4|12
CSVDATTGIQYF
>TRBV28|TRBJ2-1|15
CASRTLRRSYNEQFF
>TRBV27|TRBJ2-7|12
CASSSGLDEQYF
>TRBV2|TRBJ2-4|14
CASGIRGILNIQYF
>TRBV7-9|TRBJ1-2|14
CASRSVRGGLDYTF
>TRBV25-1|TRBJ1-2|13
CASSGDRVYGYTF
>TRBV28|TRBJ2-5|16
CASTHSGRANQETQYF
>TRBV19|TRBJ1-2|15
CASSIAGGPPSGYTF
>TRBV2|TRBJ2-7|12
CASSVTGFEQYF
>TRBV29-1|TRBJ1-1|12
CSAGTVNTEAFF
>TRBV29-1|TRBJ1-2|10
CSVEEVGYTF
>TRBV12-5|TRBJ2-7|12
CASGLDWGEQYF
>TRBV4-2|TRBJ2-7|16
CASSQDQAGGRDEQYF
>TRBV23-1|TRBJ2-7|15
CASSQSLHETYEQYF
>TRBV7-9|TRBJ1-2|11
CATTVAHGYTF
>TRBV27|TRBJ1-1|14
CASSPPGQGTEAFF
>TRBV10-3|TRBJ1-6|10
CAIGDSPLHF
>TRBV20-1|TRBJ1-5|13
CSARVAANQPQHF
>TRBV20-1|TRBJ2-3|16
CSARELGRIATDTQYF
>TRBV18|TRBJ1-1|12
CASSPQGNEAFF
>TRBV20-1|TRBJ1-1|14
CSLGPKRLNTEAFF
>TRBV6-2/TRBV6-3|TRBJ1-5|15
CASSNPAGSNQPQHF
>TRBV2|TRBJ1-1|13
CASSQTGRAEAFF
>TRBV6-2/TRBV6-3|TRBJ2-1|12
CASSYPPNEQFF
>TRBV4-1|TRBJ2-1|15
CASSQVGNSYNEQFF
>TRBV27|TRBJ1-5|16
CASAGTGSGSNQPQHF
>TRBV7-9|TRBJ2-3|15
CASSSAGTHTDTQYF
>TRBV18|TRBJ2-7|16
CASSPVAGGPDYEQYF
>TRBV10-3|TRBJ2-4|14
CAISGDKGGREQYF
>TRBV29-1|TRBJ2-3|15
CSVSTSGRGLGTQYF
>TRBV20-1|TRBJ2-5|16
CSARDQRTGGKETQYF
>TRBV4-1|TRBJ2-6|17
CASSQTRGASGANVLTF
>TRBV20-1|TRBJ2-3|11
CSPTDPDTQYF